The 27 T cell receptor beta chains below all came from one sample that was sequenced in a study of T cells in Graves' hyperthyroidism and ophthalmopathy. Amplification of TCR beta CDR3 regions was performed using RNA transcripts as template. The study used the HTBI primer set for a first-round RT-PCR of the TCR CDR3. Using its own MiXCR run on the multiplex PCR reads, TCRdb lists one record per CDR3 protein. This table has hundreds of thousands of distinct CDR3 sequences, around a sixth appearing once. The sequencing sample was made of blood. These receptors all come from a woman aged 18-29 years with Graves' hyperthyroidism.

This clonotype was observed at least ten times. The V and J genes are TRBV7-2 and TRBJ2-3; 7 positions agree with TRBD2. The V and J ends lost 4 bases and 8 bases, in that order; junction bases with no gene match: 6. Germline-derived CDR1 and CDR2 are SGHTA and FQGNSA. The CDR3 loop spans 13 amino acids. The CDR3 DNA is TGTGCCAGCAGCTCCACTAGCGAGGGTACGCAGTATTTT. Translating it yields CASSSTSEGTQYF.

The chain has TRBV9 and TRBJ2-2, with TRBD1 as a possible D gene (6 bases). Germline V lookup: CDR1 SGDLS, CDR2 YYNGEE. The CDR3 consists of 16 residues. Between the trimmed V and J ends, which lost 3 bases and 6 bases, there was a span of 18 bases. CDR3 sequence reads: CASSGERTGTPGELFF. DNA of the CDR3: TGTGCCAGCAGCGGAGAAAGGACGGGGACACCCGGGGAGCTGTTTTTT.

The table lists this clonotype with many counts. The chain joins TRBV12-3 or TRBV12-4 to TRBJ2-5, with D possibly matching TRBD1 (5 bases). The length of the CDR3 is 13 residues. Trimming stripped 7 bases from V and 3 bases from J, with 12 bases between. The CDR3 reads CASTTTAEETQYF. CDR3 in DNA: TGTGCCAGCACCACGACAGCCGAAGAGACCCAGTACTTC.

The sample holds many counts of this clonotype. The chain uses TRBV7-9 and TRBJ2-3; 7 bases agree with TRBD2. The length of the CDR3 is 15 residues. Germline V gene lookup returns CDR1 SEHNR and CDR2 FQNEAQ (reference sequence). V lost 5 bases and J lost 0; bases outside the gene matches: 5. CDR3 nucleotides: TGTGCCAGCAGCCGAGCGGGATCTAGCACAGATACGCAGTATTTT. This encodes CASSRAGSSTDTQYF.

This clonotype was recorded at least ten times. The CDR3 nucleotides are TGTGCCAGCAGCCTGGGGGGCGCCAGTAATCAGCCCCAGCATTTT. Translated: CASSLGGASNQPQHF. This chain joins TRBV12-3 or TRBV12-4 and TRBJ1-5; weak D call: TRBD1 (6 bases). The CDR3 has 15 amino acids. The germline V and J ends were trimmed by 6 bases and 4 bases, with 16 bases remaining between them.

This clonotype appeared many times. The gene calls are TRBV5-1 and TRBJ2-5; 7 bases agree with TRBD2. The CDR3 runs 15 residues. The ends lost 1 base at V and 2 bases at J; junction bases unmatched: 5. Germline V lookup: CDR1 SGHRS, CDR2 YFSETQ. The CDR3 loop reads CASSLSLAAQETQYF. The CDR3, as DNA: TGCGCCAGCAGCTTGAGCCTAGCGGCACAAGAGACCCAGTACTTC.

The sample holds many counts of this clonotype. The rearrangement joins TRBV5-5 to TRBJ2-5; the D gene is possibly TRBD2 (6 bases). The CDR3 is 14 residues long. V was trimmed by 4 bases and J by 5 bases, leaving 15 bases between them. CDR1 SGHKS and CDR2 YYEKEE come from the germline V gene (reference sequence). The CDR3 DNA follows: TGTGCCAGCAGCCGGCCGGGGGTATCGGAGACCCAGTACTTC. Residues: CASSRPGVSETQYF.

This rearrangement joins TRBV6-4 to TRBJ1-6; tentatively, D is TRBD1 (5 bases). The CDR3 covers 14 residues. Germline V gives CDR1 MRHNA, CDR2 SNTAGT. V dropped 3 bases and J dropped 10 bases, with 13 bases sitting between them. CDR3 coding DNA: TGTGCCAGCAGTGATTCGACAGAGGGGTCACCCCTCCACTTT. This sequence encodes CASSDSTEGSPLHF.

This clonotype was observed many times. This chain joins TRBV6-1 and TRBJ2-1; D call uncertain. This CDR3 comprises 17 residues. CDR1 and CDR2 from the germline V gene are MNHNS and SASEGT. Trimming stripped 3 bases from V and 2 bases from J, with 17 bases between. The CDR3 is CASSDPRAMSPYNEQFF. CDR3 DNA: TGTGCCAGCAGTGACCCCCGGGCCATGAGCCCCTACAATGAGCAGTTCTTC.

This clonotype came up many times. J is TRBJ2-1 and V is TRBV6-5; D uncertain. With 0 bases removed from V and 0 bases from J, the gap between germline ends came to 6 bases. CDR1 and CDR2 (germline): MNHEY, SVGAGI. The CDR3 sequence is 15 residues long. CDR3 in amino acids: CASSYSLSSYNEQFF. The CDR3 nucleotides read TGTGCCAGCAGTTACTCGCTAAGCTCCTACAATGAGCAGTTCTTC.

The CDR3 DNA sequence: TGCGCCAGCAGTCCTGAGGGGGGGGATGAAAAACTGTTTTTT. Translating gives CASSPEGGDEKLFF. This rearrangement joins TRBV5-1 to TRBJ1-4, with D possibly matching TRBD1 (6 bases). The CDR3 has 14 residues. Looked up from germline, CDR1 is SGHRS and CDR2 is YFSETQ. Trimming shortened V by 5 bases and J by 6 bases, and 14 bases separated the two germline ends. Full variable domain (outside the CDR3, taken from reference TRBV5-1 and TRBJ1-4): KAGVTQTPRYLIKTRGQQVTLSCSPISGHRSVSWYQQTPGQGLQFLFEYFSETQRNKGNFPGRFSGRQFSNSRSEMNVSTLELGDSALYLCASSPEGGDEKLFFGSGTQLSVL.

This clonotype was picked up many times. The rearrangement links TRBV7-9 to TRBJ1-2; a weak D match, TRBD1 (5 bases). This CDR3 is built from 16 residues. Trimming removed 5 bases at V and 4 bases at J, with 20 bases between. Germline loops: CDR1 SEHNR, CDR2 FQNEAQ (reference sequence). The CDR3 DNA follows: TGTGCCAGCAGCCCCTCGGGGGGGAGGCGAAGCTATGGCTACACCTTC. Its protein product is CASSPSGGRRSYGYTF.

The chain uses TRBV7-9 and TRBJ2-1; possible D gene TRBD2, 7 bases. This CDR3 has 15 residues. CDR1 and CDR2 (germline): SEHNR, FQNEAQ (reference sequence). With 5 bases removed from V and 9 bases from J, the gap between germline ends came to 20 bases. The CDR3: CASSRGGGGVGEQFF. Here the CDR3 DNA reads TGTGCCAGCAGCCGCGGGGGAGGGGGAGTGGGTGAGCAGTTCTTC.

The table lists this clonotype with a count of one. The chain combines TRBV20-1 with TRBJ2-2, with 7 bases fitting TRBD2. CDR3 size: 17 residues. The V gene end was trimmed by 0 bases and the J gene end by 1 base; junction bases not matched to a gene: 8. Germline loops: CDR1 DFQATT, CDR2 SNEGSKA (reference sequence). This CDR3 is CSARDAMSGGNTGELFF. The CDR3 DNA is TGCAGTGCTAGAGATGCCATGTCGGGAGGGAACACCGGGGAGCTGTTTTTT.

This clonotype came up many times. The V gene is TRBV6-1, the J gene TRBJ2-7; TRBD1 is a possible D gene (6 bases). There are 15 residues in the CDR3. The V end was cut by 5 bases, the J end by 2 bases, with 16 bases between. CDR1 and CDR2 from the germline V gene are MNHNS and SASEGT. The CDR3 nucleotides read TGTGCCAGCAGTTATGAACAGGGTACGCCCTACGAGCAGTACTTC. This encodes CASSYEQGTPYEQYF.

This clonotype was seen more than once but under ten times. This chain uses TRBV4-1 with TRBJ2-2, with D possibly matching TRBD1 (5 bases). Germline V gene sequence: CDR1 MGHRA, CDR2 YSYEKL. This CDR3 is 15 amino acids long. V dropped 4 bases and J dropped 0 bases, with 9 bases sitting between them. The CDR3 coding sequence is TGCGCCAGCAGCCCCAGGGCCTCGAACACCGGGGAGCTGTTTTTT. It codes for CASSPRASNTGELFF.

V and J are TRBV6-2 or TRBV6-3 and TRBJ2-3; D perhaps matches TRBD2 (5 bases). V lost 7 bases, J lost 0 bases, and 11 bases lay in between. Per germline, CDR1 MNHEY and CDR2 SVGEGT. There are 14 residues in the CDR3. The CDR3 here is CASKLRESTDTQYF. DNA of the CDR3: TGTGCCAGCAAATTGAGGGAAAGCACAGATACGCAGTATTTT.

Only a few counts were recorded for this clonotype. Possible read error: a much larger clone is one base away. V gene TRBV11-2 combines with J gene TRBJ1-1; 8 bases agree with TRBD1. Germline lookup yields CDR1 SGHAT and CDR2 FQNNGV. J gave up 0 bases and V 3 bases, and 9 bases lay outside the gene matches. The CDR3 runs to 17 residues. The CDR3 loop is CASSLVYTGGMNTEAFF. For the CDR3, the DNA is TGTGCCAGCAGCTTGGTATACACAGGGGGAATGAACACTGAAGCTTTCTTT. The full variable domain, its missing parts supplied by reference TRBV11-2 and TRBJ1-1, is EAGVAQSPRYKIIEKRQSVAFWCNPISGHATLYWYQQILGQGPKLLIQFQNNGVVDDSQLPKDRFSAERLKGVDSTLKIQPAKLEDSAVYLCASSLVYTGGMNTEAFFGQGTRLTVV.

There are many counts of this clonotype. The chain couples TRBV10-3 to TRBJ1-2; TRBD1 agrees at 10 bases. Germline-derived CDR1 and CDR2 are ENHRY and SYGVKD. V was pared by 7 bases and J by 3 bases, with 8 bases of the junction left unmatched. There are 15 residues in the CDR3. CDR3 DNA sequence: TGTGCCATCAAGACAGGGGGCGTAGGGGACTATGGCTACACCTTC. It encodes CAIKTGGVGDYGYTF.

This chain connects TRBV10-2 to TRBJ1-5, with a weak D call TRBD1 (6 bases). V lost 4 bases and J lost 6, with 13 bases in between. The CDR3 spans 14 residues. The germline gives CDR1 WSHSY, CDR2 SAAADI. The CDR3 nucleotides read TGCGCCAGCAGTGCCAGGCAGGGGAGTCAGCCCCAGCATTTT. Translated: CASSARQGSQPQHF.

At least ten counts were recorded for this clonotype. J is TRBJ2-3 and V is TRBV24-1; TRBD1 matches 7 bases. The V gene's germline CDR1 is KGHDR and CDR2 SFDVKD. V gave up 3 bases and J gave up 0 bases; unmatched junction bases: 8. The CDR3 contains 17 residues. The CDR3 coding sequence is TGTGCCACCAGTGATGCGCCGGGACAGTCTAGCACAGATACGCAGTATTTT. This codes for CATSDAPGQSSTDTQYF.

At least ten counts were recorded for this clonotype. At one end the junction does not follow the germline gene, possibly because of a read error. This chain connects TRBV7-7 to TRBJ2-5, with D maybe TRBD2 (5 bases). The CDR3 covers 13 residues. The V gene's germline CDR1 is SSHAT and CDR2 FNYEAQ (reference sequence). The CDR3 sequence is CASSLNREETQYF. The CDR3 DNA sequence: TGTGCTAGCAGCCTGAATAGGGAGGAGACCCAGTACTTC.

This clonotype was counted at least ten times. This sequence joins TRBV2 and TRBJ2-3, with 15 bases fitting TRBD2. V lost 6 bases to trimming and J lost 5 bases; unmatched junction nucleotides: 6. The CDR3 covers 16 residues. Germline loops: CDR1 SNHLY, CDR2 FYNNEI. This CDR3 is CASRVAGLAGGDTQYF. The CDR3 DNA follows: TGTGCCAGCAGAGTAGCGGGACTAGCGGGAGGAGATACGCAGTATTTT. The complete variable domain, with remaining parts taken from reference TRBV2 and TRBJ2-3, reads EPEVTQTPSHQVTQMGQEVILRCVPISNHLYFYWYRQILGQKVEFLVSFYNNEISEKSEIFDDQFSVERPDGSNFTLKIRSTKLEDSAMYFCASRVAGLAGGDTQYFGPGTRLTVL.

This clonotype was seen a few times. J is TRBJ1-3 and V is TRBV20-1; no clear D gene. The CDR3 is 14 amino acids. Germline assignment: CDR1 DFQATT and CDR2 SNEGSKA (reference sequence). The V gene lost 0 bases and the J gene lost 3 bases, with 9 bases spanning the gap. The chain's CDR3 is CSARDQAFGNTIYF. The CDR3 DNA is TGCAGTGCTAGAGATCAAGCATTTGGAAACACCATATATTTT.

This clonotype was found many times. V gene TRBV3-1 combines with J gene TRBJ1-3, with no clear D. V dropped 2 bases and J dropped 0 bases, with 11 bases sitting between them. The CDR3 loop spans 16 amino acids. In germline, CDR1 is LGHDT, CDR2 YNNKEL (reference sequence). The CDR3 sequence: CASSQFHGYSGNTIYF. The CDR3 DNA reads TGTGCCAGCAGCCAATTCCACGGTTACTCTGGAAACACCATATATTTT.

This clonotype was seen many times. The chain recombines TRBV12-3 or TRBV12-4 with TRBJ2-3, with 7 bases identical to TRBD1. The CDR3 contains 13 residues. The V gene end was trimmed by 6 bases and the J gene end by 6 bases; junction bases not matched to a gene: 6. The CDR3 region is CASSPTGLDTQYF. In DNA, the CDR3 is TGTGCCAGCAGCCCGACAGGGCTGGATACGCAGTATTTT.

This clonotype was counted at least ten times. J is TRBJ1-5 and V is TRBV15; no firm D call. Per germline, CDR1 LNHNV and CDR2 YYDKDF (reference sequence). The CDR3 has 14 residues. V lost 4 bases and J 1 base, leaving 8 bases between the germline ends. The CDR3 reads CATSNEGSNQPQHF. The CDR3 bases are TGTGCCACCAGCAATGAAGGCAGCAATCAGCCCCAGCATTTT. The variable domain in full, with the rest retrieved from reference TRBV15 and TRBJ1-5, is DAMVIQNPRYQVTQFGKPVTLSCSQTLNHNVMYWYQQKSSQAPKLLFHYYDKDFNNEADTPDNFQSRRPNTSFCFLDIRSPGLGDTAMYLCATSNEGSNQPQHFGDGTRLSIL.